This TCR beta chain was sequenced in a study of blood T cell repertoires in COVID-19. Study context: Some COVID-19 samples were acute and others convalescent; all came from the United States, Italy and Spain.

Study processing details: For nucleated cells, counts were estimated from reference gene primer amplification. Repertoires were generated with immunoSEQ multiplex PCR, while TCRdb's copy carries only in-frame clones and drops some. The DNA gave D and trimming, while V, J and clone size come from that table. Of a few hundred thousand clones in the sample, roughly 89% are singletons; the top ten hold around 0.97%. Trimming cost V 6 bases and J 9 bases, with 15 bases left between them. Germline values: CDR1 MNHEY, CDR2 SMNVEV (reference sequence). The CDR3 is made up of 12 amino acids. This clone was observed a few times.

Sequences were obtained from peripheral blood. V usage is TRBV27 and J usage is TRBJ2-7, with D possibly being TRBD2 (6 bases). The TCR sequence derives from a woman between 40 and 50 years old with COVID-19, enrolled during active disease. CDR3 DNA: TGTGCCAGCAGCTTGATCGGGGGAGGGCAGTACTTC. It specifies CASSLIGGGQYF.